This is a list of T cell receptor beta chains from one sample in a study of blood T cell repertoires in COVID-19. TCRdb's copy holds only in-frame clones and misses some; the assay was immunoSEQ multiplex PCR. Among about 200,000 clones listed, over 65% were seen once. What was sequenced was peripheral blood. All receptors derive from a person aged 70 to 85 with COVID-19, enrolled during active disease. The CDR3 runs from the conserved cysteine through the conserved F or W. The order of the fields is D gene, clone size, V gene, J gene, CDR3 DNA, CDR3 protein. The D gene is left open where the match is weak. Not all rows give a size; the values are once, few, many and, for expanded clones, a class.

TRBD2,few,TRBV2,TRBJ2-5,TGTGCCAGCAGTGGCGGGAGTATAGTGCAAGAGACCCAGTACTTC,CASSGGSIVQETQYF
.,once,TRBV6-2/TRBV6-3,TRBJ2-7,TGTGCCAGCAGTTACGGGACTTCATTCTCCTACGAGCAGTACTTC,CASSYGTSFSYEQYF
TRBD1,.,TRBV5-6,TRBJ1-3,TGTGCCAGCAGGGGACAGTCTGGAAACACCATATATTTT,CASRGQSGNTIYF
.,once,TRBV4-3,TRBJ1-2,TGCGCCAGCAGCCAAGGGGCCGGGAGGATTGGGGGCTACACCTTC,CASSQGAGRIGGYTF
.,.,TRBV30,TRBJ1-3,TGTGCCTGGAGTGTAGGCGGCCACTCTGGAAACACCATATATTTT,CAWSVGGHSGNTIYF
TRBD1,.,TRBV2,TRBJ1-1,TGTGCCAGCAGAGTGGGACAGCTGAACACTGAAGCTTTCTTT,CASRVGQLNTEAFF
.,.,TRBV28,TRBJ1-1,TGTGCCGGAAGTCCCGACGGGGGGGCAAACACTGAAGCTTTCTTT,CAGSPDGGANTEAFF
TRBD1,.,TRBV18,TRBJ2-7,TGTGCCAGCTCAACGCCGGACAGGGGCTACGAGCAGTACTTC,CASSTPDRGYEQYF
.,.,TRBV12-3/TRBV12-4,TRBJ2-5,TGTGCCAGCAGCACTCAAGAGACCCAGTACTTC,CASSTQETQYF
.,.,TRBV21-1,TRBJ2-5,TGTGCCAGCAGGAATAGGGAGGGCGGGGAGACCCAGTACTTC,CASRNREGGETQYF
.,.,TRBV19,TRBJ2-3,TGTGCCAGTAGTACCAGGACAGCTACTGATACGCAGTATTTT,CASSTRTATDTQYF
.,.,TRBV18,TRBJ1-1,TGTGCCAGCTCACTTAAGCCTCCCCTAGGGGGCACTGAAGCTTTCTTT,CASSLKPPLGGTEAFF
TRBD1,.,TRBV28,TRBJ2-7,TGTGCCAGCAGTCTAGGACAGGTGGGCGAGCAGTACTTC,CASSLGQVGEQYF
.,.,TRBV19,TRBJ2-1,TGTGCCAGTAGTATGACTCCGGGACTTAGCCCCCTCTCCGACTACAATGAGCAGTTCTTC,CASSMTPGLSPLSDYNEQFF
.,.,TRBV28,TRBJ1-1,TGTGCCAGCAGTTTGGGCTGGGCAGAAGCTTTCTTT,CASSLGWAEAFF
.,.,TRBV9,TRBJ1-5,TGTGCCAGCAGCGTATCTTCAGGGGAACAGCCCCAGCATTTT,CASSVSSGEQPQHF
TRBD2,.,TRBV4-3,TRBJ2-7,TGCGCCAGCAGCCAAGAGTGGGAAAGAGGACTAGCGGGAGCGATTTACGAGCAGTACTTC,CASSQEWERGLAGAIYEQYF
.,.,TRBV3-1/TRBV3-2,TRBJ2-2,TGTGCCAGCAGCCCCCGACAGAACACCGGGGAGCTGTTTTTT,CASSPRQNTGELFF
TRBD1,.,TRBV6-6,TRBJ2-2,TGTGCCAGCAGCCCCGGACAGGGTGGCACCGGGGAGCTGTTTTTT,CASSPGQGGTGELFF
.,.,TRBV7-9,TRBJ2-5,TGTGCCAGCAGTACCCCCAGCGCAGTTAAAGAGACCCAGTACTTC,CASSTPSAVKETQYF
TRBD2,few,TRBV4-2,TRBJ2-2,TGTGCCAGCAGCCAAGGGCCAGCGGGAGGGCCTGGCGGGGAGCTGTTTTTT,CASSQGPAGGPGGELFF
.,once,TRBV29-1,TRBJ1-2,TGCAGCGTTGATGTTGGGTACGGGGGAGGCGGCTACACCTTC,CSVDVGYGGGGYTF
TRBD2,few,TRBV2,TRBJ2-1,TGTGCCAGCGCTGAGGTAGCGGGAGGGTATGAGCAGTTCTTC,CASAEVAGGYEQFF
TRBD2,once,TRBV6-2/TRBV6-3,TRBJ2-3,TGTGCCAGCAGCCACCATCGTACGGGACTAGCAGCAGATACGCAGTATTTT,CASSHHRTGLAADTQYF
.,few,TRBV7-3,TRBJ2-7,TGTGCCAGCAGCCTAGCGCCCAGCTCCTACGAGCAGTACTTC,CASSLAPSSYEQYF
TRBD2,once,TRBV11-2,TRBJ2-7,TGTGCCAGCAGCAAATCTCTAGCGGGAGGGCCGCTCTACGAGCAGTACTTC,CASSKSLAGGPLYEQYF
.,.,TRBV7-9,TRBJ1-2,TGTGCCAGCACCGACGGGAACTACTACACCTTC,CASTDGNYYTF
TRBD1,.,TRBV11-2,TRBJ2-7,TGTGCCAGCAGCTTAGATGGGACAGGGACCTACGAGCAGTACTTC,CASSLDGTGTYEQYF
TRBD1,.,TRBV28,TRBJ1-5,TGTGCCAGCAGTCCGGGACAGGACCAGCCCCAGCATTTT,CASSPGQDQPQHF
TRBD2,few,TRBV6-5,TRBJ2-3,TGTGCCAGCAGTTACGGGCTAGCGGGAGGCGGAGATACGCAGTATTTT,CASSYGLAGGGDTQYF
TRBD1,.,TRBV19,TRBJ1-5,TGTGCCAGTAGCAAACCAGGACAGGGGGAATATAGCAATCAGCCCCAGCATTTT,CASSKPGQGEYSNQPQHF
.,.,TRBV19,TRBJ1-1,TGTGCCAGTAGTATTCGAGCAGGAGGGAACACTGAAGCTTTCTTT,CASSIRAGGNTEAFF
TRBD2,.,TRBV3-1/TRBV3-2,TRBJ2-3,TGTGCCAGCAGCACCTGGGGGCGGGAGGATGGAGATACGCAGTATTTT,CASSTWGREDGDTQYF
.,.,TRBV19,TRBJ1-1,TGTGCCAGTACGACAGACATGAACACTGAAGCTTTCTTT,CASTTDMNTEAFF
TRBD2,.,TRBV7-2,TRBJ2-3,TGTGCCAGCAGCCACAGGATTGCGGGGGACGGCACAGATACGCAGTATTTT,CASSHRIAGDGTDTQYF
.,once,TRBV5-1,TRBJ2-3,TGCGCCAGCAGTCGAACCGGGGCAGATACGCAGTATTTT,CASSRTGADTQYF
TRBD1,.,TRBV7-3,TRBJ1-1,TGTGCCAGCAGCTTAAGAGGGGGCTGGACTGAAGCTTTCTTT,CASSLRGGWTEAFF
.,few,TRBV28,TRBJ1-4,TGTGCCAGCAGTTTATCTGCAACTAATGAAAAACTGTTTTTT,CASSLSATNEKLFF
.,.,TRBV14,TRBJ2-1,TGTGCCAGCAGCAAATTGGGGGGATCATACAATGAGCAGTTCTTC,CASSKLGGSYNEQFF
TRBD2,.,TRBV7-2,TRBJ2-5,TGTGCCAGCAGCGGATCGCGGGGGGGCGCACGGACCCAGTACTTC,CASSGSRGGARTQYF
TRBD2,.,TRBV6-2/TRBV6-3,TRBJ2-2,TGTGCCAGCAGTTTCCGGACTAGCGGGAGCCGCGGGGAGCTGTTTTTT,CASSFRTSGSRGELFF
.,.,TRBV15,TRBJ2-7,TGTGCCACCAGCAGCGCCCTAGGGAGGCAGTACTTC,CATSSALGRQYF
.,few,TRBV30,TRBJ1-6,TGTGCCTTGAGGGAGGGTGATTCACCCCTCCACTTT,CALREGDSPLHF
.,many,TRBV29-1,TRBJ2-7,TGCAGCGTTGCCAGGGGCGCAGGTTCCTACGAGCAGTACTTC,CSVARGAGSYEQYF
TRBD2,.,TRBV7-2,TRBJ2-7,TGTGCCAGCAGCTGGGGGACTAGCGGGAACTACGAGCAGTACTTC,CASSWGTSGNYEQYF
TRBD2,.,TRBV19,TRBJ2-1,TGTGCCAGTATGGTGTCTAGCGGGGGGAATGAGCAGTTCTTC,CASMVSSGGNEQFF
.,.,TRBV5-1,TRBJ2-7,TGCGCCAGCAGCCCGGAGGGTTCCCAGGACTACGAGCAGTACTTC,CASSPEGSQDYEQYF
TRBD1,.,TRBV3-1/TRBV3-2,TRBJ2-7,TGTGCCAGCAGCCGGACAGGGATGTTCGAGCAGTACTTC,CASSRTGMFEQYF
.,once,TRBV14,TRBJ2-6,TGTGCCAGCAGCCTCGTCCCCTCTGGGGCCAACGTCCTGACTTTC,CASSLVPSGANVLTF
TRBD2,.,TRBV3-1/TRBV3-2,TRBJ2-1,TGTGCCAGCAGCCAAGGGGAATATGGAGTCGGGATAGCGGGAGGGAGAAATGAGCAGTTCTTC,CASSQGEYGVGIAGGRNEQFF